These T cell receptor beta chains were read from a single sample in a study of control samples from healthy donors and cancer patients. Repertoires were generated with immunoSEQ multiplex PCR, while TCRdb's copy carries only in-frame clones and drops some. The data show approximately 100,000 clones, approximately 90% seen once. The specimen sequenced was blood. The receptors were gathered from a human donor in good health. The donor label of this sample is uncertain. Both conserved end residues are part of each CDR3. The D gene is left open where the match is weak. Clone size is stated in some rows and not others, as once, few, many or a class when expanded.

J: TRBJ1-5
D: NA
size: NA
V: TRBV28
CDR3: CASRDQGLYQPQHF
DNA: TGTGCCAGCAGGGACCAGGGACTGTATCAGCCCCAGCATTTT

J: TRBJ1-1
D: TRBD1
size: NA
V: TRBV5-1
CDR3: CASKTGQVLSEAFF
DNA: TGCGCCAGCAAAACCGGACAGGTCCTCTCCGAAGCTTTCTTT

J: TRBJ2-2
D: NA
size: NA
V: TRBV10-1
CDR3: CASSETGAGELFF
DNA: TGCGCCAGCAGTGAGACGGGTGCCGGGGAGCTGTTTTTT

J: TRBJ1-4
D: NA
size: NA
V: TRBV19
CDR3: CASRTGQPNEKLFF
DNA: TGTGCCAGTAGAACCGGGCAGCCAAATGAAAAACTGTTTTTT

J: TRBJ1-5
D: NA
size: once
V: TRBV19
CDR3: CASSIFRGGNQPQHF
DNA: TGTGCCAGTAGTATCTTTAGGGGCGGCAATCAGCCCCAGCATTTT

J: TRBJ1-2
D: NA
size: NA
V: TRBV2
CDR3: CASSDVDRGNYGYTF
DNA: TGTGCCAGCAGTGATGTGGACCGTGGAAACTATGGCTACACCTTC

J: TRBJ1-4
D: NA
size: once
V: TRBV2
CDR3: CASRTEGEKLFF
DNA: TGTGCCAGCAGGACGGAGGGAGAAAAACTGTTTTTT

J: TRBJ2-3
D: NA
size: NA
V: TRBV5-1
CDR3: CASSSFGVALIGTDTQYF
DNA: TGCGCCAGCAGCTCTTTCGGAGTAGCGCTTATTGGCACAGATACGCAGTATTTT

J: TRBJ1-1
D: NA
size: NA
V: TRBV6-5
CDR3: CASTPPDQRREAFF
DNA: TGTGCCAGCACCCCCCCGGACCAACGGAGGGAAGCTTTCTTT

J: TRBJ1-1
D: NA
size: NA
V: TRBV3-1/TRBV3-2
CDR3: CASSRVGATEAFF
DNA: TGTGCCAGCAGCCGCGTGGGGGCCACTGAAGCTTTCTTT

J: TRBJ2-2
D: NA
size: NA
V: TRBV6-1
CDR3: CASSDGWNTGELFF
DNA: TGTGCCAGCAGTGACGGCTGGAACACCGGGGAGCTGTTTTTT

J: TRBJ2-7
D: NA
size: NA
V: TRBV3-1/TRBV3-2
CDR3: CASSPLSGNEQYF
DNA: TGTGCCAGCAGCCCCCTCAGTGGGAACGAGCAGTACTTC

J: TRBJ2-2
D: NA
size: NA
V: TRBV21-1
CDR3: CASSKGQHTGELFF
DNA: TGTGCCAGCAGCAAGGGACAGCACACCGGGGAGCTGTTTTTT

J: TRBJ1-2
D: NA
size: NA
V: TRBV6-5
CDR3: CASTPRRDGYTF
DNA: TGTGCCAGCACCCCCAGAAGAGATGGCTACACCTTC

J: TRBJ1-1
D: TRBD1
size: NA
V: TRBV19
CDR3: CASGDRERTEAFF
DNA: TGTGCCAGTGGGGACAGGGAGAGGACTGAAGCTTTCTTT

J: TRBJ2-5
D: NA
size: NA
V: TRBV5-6
CDR3: CASSLAKETQYF
DNA: TGTGCCAGCAGCTTGGCGAAAGAGACCCAGTACTTC

J: TRBJ1-4
D: TRBD1
size: once
V: TRBV6-5
CDR3: CASSQRPGQLEKLFF
DNA: TGTGCCAGCAGTCAGCGGCCGGGACAGCTAGAAAAACTGTTTTTT

J: TRBJ2-7
D: TRBD1
size: once
V: TRBV7-8
CDR3: CASSTTGGGEQYF
DNA: TGTGCCAGCAGTACGACAGGGGGCGGGGAGCAGTACTTC

J: TRBJ1-6
D: NA
size: NA
V: TRBV7-2
CDR3: CASSLGGNSPLHF
DNA: TGTGCCAGCAGCTTGGGTGGTAATTCACCCCTCCACTTT

J: TRBJ1-6
D: NA
size: NA
V: TRBV27
CDR3: CASSRPDFNSPLHF
DNA: TGTGCCAGCAGTCGACCTGATTTCAATTCACCCCTCCACTTT

J: TRBJ2-1
D: TRBD2
size: NA
V: TRBV6-4
CDR3: CASAERGGSYNEQFF
DNA: TGTGCCAGCGCAGAGCGGGGGGGCTCCTACAATGAGCAGTTCTTC

J: TRBJ1-4
D: TRBD1
size: NA
V: TRBV28
CDR3: CASSPLGWTGDEKLFF
DNA: TGTGCCAGCAGTCCCCTTGGTTGGACAGGGGATGAAAAACTGTTTTTT

J: TRBJ1-1
D: TRBD1
size: NA
V: TRBV5-1
CDR3: CASSLGGTANTEAFF
DNA: TGCGCCAGCAGCTTGGGGGGGACAGCGAACACTGAAGCTTTCTTT

J: TRBJ2-6
D: NA
size: NA
V: TRBV7-8
CDR3: CASSRLRPTSGANVLTF
DNA: TGTGCCAGCAGCAGGCTTAGGCCCACCTCTGGGGCCAACGTCCTGACTTTC

J: TRBJ1-2
D: TRBD1
size: NA
V: TRBV18
CDR3: CASSPSAGGTYGYTF
DNA: TGTGCCAGCTCACCATCGGCAGGGGGTACCTATGGCTACACCTTC

J: TRBJ2-7
D: TRBD1
size: NA
V: TRBV5-1
CDR3: CASSLEGQGYEQYF
DNA: TGCGCCAGCAGCTTGGAGGGACAGGGGTACGAGCAGTACTTC

J: TRBJ2-4
D: TRBD1
size: NA
V: TRBV2
CDR3: CASSRDRGQENIQYF
DNA: TGTGCCAGCAGTCGGGACAGGGGGCAGGAAAACATTCAGTACTTC

J: TRBJ2-1
D: NA
size: NA
V: TRBV7-6
CDR3: CASSLNEAPHNEQFF
DNA: TGTGCCAGCAGCTTAAATGAGGCACCCCACAATGAGCAGTTCTTC

J: TRBJ2-7
D: NA
size: NA
V: TRBV7-9
CDR3: CASAPARTPAYEQYF
DNA: TGTGCCAGCGCCCCCGCCCGGACACCTGCCTACGAGCAGTACTTC

J: TRBJ2-3
D: TRBD1
size: NA
V: TRBV2
CDR3: CASSRDRSTDTQYF
DNA: TGTGCCAGCAGCCGGGACAGGTCGACAGATACGCAGTATTTT

J: TRBJ1-6
D: NA
size: NA
V: TRBV19
CDR3: CASSMVGEPLHF
DNA: TGTGCCAGTAGCATGGTCGGGGAACCCCTCCACTTT

J: TRBJ2-5
D: TRBD1
size: NA
V: TRBV29-1
CDR3: CSVVGQGRGAETQYF
DNA: TGCAGCGTTGTAGGACAGGGAAGAGGTGCAGAGACCCAGTACTTC

J: TRBJ1-1
D: NA
size: NA
V: TRBV12-3/TRBV12-4
CDR3: CASSLGTPEAFF
DNA: TGTGCCAGCAGCCTGGGGACGCCGGAAGCTTTCTTT

J: TRBJ1-3
D: NA
size: NA
V: TRBV7-9
CDR3: CASSLGPNNSGNTIYF
DNA: TGTGCCAGCAGCTTAGGGCCGAATAACTCTGGAAACACCATATATTTT

J: TRBJ2-3
D: NA
size: NA
V: TRBV11-1
CDR3: CASSLVGVSTDTQYF
DNA: TGTGCCAGCAGCTTAGTGGGGGTTAGCACAGATACGCAGTATTTT

J: TRBJ1-4
D: TRBD1
size: NA
V: TRBV6-6
CDR3: CASSYRTGEKLFF
DNA: TGTGCCAGCAGTTACAGGACAGGGGAAAAACTGTTTTTT

J: TRBJ2-2
D: NA
size: NA
V: TRBV6-5
CDR3: CASSSTSQTGELFF
DNA: TGTGCCAGCAGTTCGACGTCGCAGACCGGGGAGCTGTTTTTT